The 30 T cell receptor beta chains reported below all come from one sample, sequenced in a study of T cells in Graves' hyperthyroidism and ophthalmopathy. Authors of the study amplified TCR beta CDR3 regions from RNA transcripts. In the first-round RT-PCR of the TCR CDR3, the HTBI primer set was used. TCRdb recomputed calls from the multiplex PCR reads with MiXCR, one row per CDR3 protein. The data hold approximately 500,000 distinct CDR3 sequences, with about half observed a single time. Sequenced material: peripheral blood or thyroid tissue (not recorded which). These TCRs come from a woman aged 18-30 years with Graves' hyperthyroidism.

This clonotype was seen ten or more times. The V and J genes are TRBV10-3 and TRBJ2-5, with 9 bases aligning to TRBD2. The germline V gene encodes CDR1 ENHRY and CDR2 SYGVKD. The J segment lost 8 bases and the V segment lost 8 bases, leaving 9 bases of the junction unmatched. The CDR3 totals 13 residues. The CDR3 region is CAIGGLAPETQYF. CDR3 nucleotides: TGTGCCATCGGAGGACTAGCGCCCGAAACCCAGTACTTC.

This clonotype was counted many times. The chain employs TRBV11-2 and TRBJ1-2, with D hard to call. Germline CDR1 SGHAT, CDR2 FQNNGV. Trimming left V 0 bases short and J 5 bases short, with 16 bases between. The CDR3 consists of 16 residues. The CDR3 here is CASSLEPGSLGYGYTF. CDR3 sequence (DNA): TGTGCCAGCAGCTTAGAGCCCGGTAGTTTGGGGTATGGCTACACCTTC.

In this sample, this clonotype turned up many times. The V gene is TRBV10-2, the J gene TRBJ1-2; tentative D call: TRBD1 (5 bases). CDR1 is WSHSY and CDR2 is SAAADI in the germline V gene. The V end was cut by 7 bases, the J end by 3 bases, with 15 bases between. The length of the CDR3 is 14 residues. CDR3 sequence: CASTDTPTDYGYTF. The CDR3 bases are TGCGCCAGCACGGACACCCCAACGGACTATGGCTACACCTTC.

The CDR3, as DNA: TGTGCCAGCAGAATGACTAGCGGGACCTCCAAGACCCAGTACTTC. Translating gives CASRMTSGTSKTQYF. This rearrangement joins TRBV12-3 or TRBV12-4 to TRBJ2-5; TRBD2 matches at 11 bases. The CDR3 sequence is 15 residues long. V gave up 6 bases and J gave up 6 bases; unmatched junction bases: 9.

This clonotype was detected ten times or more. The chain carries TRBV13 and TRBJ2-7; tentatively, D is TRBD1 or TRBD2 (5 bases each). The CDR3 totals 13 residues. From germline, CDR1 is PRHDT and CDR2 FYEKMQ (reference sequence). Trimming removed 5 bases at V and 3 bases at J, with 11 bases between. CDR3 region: CASSLGTIYEQYF. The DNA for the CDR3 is TGTGCCAGCAGCCTCGGGACGATCTACGAGCAGTACTTC.

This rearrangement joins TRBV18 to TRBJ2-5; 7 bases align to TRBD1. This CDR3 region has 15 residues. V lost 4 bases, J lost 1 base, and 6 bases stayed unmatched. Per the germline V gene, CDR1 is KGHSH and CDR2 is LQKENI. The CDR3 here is CASSHLGTAQETQYF. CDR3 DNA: TGTGCCAGCTCACACTTAGGGACAGCCCAAGAGACCCAGTACTTC.

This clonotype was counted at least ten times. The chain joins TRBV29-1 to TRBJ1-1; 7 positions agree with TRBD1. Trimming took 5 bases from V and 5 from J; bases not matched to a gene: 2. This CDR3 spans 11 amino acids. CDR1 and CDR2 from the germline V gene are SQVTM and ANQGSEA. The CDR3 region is CSVRQGTEAFF. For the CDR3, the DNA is TGCAGCGTTCGACAGGGTACTGAAGCTTTCTTT.

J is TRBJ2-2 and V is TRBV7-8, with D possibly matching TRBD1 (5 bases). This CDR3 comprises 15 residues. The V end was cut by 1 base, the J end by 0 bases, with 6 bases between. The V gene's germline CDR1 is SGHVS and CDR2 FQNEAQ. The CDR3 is CASSLVGANTGELFF. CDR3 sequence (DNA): TGTGCCAGCAGCTTAGTAGGGGCGAACACCGGGGAGCTGTTTTTT.

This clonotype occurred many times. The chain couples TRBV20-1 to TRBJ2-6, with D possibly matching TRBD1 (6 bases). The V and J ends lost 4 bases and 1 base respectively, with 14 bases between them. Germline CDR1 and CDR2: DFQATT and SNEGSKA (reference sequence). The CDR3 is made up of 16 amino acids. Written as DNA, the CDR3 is TGCAGTGCTAATACCCCGGACAGTTCTGGGGCCAACGTCCTGACTTTC. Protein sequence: CSANTPDSSGANVLTF.

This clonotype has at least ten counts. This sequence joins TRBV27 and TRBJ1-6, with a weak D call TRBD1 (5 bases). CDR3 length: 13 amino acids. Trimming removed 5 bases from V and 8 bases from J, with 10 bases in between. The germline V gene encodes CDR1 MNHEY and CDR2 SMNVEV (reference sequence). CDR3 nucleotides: TGTGCCAGCAGTCCCAGGGAAGATTCACCCCTCCACTTT. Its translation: CASSPREDSPLHF.

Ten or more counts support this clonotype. CDR3 residues: CASSLGPGGEQYF. CDR3 bases: TGTGCCAGCAGCTTGGGACCCGGGGGCGAGCAGTACTTC. This chain uses TRBV7-6 with TRBJ2-7; D may be TRBD2 (6 bases). The CDR3 is made up of 13 amino acids. The germline CDR1 and CDR2 sequences are SGHVS and FNYEAQ. V was clipped by 3 bases and J by 6 bases, with 12 bases between them.

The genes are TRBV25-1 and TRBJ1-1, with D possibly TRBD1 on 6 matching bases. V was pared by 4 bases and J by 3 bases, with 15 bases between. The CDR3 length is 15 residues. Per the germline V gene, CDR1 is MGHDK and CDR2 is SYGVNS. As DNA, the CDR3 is TGTGCCAGCAGTGCTAAGGGGGTAAGCGACACTGAAGCTTTCTTT. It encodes CASSAKGVSDTEAFF.

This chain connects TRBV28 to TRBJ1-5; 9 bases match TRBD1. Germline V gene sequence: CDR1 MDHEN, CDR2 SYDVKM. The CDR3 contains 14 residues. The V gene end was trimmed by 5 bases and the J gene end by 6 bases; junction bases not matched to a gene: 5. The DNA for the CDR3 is TGTGCCAGCAGTCTCGGGACAGGGTTTCAGCCCCAGCATTTT. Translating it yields CASSLGTGFQPQHF.

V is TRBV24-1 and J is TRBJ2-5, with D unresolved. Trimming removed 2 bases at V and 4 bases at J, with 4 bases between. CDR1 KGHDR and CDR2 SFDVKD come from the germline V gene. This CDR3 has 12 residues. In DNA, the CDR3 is TGTGCCACCAGTGATTCGGGAGAGACCCAGTACTTC. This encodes CATSDSGETQYF.

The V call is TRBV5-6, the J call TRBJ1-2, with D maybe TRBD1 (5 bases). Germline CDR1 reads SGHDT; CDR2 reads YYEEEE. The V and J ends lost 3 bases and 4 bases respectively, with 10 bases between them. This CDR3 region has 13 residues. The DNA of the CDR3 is TGTGCCAGCAGCTCGGGGGAAAGCTATGGCTACACCTTC. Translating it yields CASSSGESYGYTF.

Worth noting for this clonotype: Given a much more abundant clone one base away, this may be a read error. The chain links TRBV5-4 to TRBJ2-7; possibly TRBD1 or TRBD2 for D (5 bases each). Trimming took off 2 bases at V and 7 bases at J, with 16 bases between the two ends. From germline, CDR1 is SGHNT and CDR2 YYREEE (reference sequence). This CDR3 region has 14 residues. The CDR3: CASSFGAGTNEQYF. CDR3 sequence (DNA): TGTGCCAGCAGCTTTGGGGCAGGGACCAATGAGCAGTACTTC. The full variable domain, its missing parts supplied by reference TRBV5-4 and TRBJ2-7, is ETGVTQSPTHLIKTRGQQVTLRCSSQSGHNTVSWYQQALGQGPQFIFQYYREEENGRGNFPPRFSGLQFPNYSSELNVNALELDDSALYLCASSFGAGTNEQYFGPGTRLTVT.

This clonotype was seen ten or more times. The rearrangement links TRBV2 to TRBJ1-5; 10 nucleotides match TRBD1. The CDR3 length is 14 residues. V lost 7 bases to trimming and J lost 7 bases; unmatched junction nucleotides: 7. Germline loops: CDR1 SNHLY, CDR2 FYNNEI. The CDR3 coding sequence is TGTGCCAGCAAGCTTGGACAGGGGGGCCAGCCCCAGCATTTT. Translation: CASKLGQGGQPQHF.

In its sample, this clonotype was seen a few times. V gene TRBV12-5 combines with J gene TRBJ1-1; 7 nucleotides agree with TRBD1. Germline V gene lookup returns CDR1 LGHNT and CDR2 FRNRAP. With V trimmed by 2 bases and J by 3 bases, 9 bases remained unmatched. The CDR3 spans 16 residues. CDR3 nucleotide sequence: TGTGCTAGTGGTTTGCCCGGAAACAGGGGTGACACTGAAGCTTTCTTT. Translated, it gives CASGLPGNRGDTEAFF. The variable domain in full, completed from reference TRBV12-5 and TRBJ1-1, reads DARVTQTPRHKVTEMGQEVTMRCQPILGHNTVFWYRQTMMQGLELLAYFRNRAPLDDSGMPKDRFSAEMPDATLATLKIQPSEPRDSAVYFCASGLPGNRGDTEAFFGQGTRLTVV.

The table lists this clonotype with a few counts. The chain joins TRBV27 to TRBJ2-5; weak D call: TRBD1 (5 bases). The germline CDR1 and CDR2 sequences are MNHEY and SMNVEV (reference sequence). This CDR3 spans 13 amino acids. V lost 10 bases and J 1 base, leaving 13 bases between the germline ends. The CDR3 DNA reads TGTGCCACCCGTAGGGGAATCCAAGAGACCCAGTACTTC. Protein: CATRRGIQETQYF.

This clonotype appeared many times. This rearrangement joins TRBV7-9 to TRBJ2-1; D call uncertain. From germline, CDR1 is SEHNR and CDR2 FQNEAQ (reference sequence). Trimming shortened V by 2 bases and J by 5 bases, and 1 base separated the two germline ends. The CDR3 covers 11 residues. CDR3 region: CASSLNNEQFF. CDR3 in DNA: TGTGCCAGCAGCTTAAACAATGAGCAGTTCTTC.

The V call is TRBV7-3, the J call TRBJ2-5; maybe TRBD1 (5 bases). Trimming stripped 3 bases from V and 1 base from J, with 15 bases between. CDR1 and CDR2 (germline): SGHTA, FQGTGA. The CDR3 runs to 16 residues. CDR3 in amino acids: CASSFGVGAPQETQYF. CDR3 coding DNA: TGTGCCAGCAGCTTCGGAGTAGGGGCACCCCAAGAGACCCAGTACTTC. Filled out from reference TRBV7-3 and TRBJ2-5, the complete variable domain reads GAGVSQTPSNKVTEKGKYVELRCDPISGHTALYWYRQSLGQGPEFLIYFQGTGAADDSGLPNDRFFAVRPEGSVSTLKIQRTERGDSAVYLCASSFGVGAPQETQYFGPGTRLLVL.

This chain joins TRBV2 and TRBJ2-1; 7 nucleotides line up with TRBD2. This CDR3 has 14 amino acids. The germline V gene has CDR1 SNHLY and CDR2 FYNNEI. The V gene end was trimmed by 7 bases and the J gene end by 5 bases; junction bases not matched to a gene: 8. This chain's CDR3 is CASTRGSLDNEQFF. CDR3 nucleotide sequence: TGTGCCAGCACTCGCGGGAGTCTGGACAATGAGCAGTTCTTC. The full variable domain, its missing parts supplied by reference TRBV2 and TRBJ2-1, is EPEVTQTPSHQVTQMGQEVILRCVPISNHLYFYWYRQILGQKVEFLVSFYNNEISEKSEIFDDQFSVERPDGSNFTLKIRSTKLEDSAMYFCASTRGSLDNEQFFGPGTRLTVL.

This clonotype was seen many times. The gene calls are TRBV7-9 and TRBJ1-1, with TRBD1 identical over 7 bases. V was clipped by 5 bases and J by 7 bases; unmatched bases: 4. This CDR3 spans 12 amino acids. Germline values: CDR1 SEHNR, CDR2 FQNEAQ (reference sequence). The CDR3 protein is CASSLGTVEAFF. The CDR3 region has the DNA TGTGCCAGCAGCCTAGGGACAGTTGAAGCTTTCTTT.

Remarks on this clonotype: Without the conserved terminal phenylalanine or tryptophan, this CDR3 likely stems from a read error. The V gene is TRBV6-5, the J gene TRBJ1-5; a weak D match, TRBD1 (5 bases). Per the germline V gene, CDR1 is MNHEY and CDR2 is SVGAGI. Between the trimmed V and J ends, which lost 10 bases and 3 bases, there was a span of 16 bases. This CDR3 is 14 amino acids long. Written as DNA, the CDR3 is TGTGCCACCCGGGGAGGCAGGGCCAATCAGCCCCAGCATCTT. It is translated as CATRGGRANQPQHL.

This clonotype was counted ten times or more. The CDR3 DNA is TGTGCCAGCAGTTCGCCGGGACAGGGGAGGGGCTCCTACGAGCAGTACTTC. Its translation: CASSSPGQGRGSYEQYF. J is TRBJ2-7 and V is TRBV2; the match to TRBD1 covers 10 bases. V dropped 5 bases and J dropped 0; count of bases not matched to a gene: 10. The CDR3 has 17 amino acids. Germline V gene lookup returns CDR1 SNHLY and CDR2 FYNNEI.

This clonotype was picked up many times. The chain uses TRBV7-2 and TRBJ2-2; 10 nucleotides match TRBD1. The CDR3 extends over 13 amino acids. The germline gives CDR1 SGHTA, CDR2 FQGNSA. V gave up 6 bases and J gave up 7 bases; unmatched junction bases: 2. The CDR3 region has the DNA TGTGCCAGCAGGGACAGGGGGTACGGGGAGCTGTTTTTT. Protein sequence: CASRDRGYGELFF.

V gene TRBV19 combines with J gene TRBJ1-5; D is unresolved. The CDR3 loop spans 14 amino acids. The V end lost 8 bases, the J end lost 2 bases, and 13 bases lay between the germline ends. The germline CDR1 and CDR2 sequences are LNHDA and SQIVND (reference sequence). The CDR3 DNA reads TGTGCCAGTTTACGACAAGATGGCAATCAGCCCCAGCATTTT. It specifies CASLRQDGNQPQHF.

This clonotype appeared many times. CDR3 DNA sequence: TGTGCCAGCAGCTTGAACAGAAGGTACTACGAGCAGTACTTC. Encoded protein: CASSLNRRYYEQYF. The genes are TRBV5-6 and TRBJ2-7, with D hard to call. This CDR3 comprises 14 residues. Germline V CDR1 and CDR2: SGHDT, YYEEEE. Trimming took off 1 base at V and 3 bases at J, with 11 bases between the two ends.

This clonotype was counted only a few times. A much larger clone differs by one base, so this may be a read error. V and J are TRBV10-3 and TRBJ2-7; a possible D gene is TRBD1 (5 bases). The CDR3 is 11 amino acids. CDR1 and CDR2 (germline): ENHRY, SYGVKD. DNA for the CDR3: TGTGCCAGCAAGTCAGGGTACGAGCAGTGCTTC. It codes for CASKSGYEQCF.

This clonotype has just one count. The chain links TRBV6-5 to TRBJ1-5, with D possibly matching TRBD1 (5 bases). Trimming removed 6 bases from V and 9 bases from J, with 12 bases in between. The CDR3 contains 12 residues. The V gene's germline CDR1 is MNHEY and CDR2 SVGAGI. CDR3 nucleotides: TGTGCCAGCAGGGGGGGGATCCTGCCCCAGCATTTT. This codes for CASRGGILPQHF.